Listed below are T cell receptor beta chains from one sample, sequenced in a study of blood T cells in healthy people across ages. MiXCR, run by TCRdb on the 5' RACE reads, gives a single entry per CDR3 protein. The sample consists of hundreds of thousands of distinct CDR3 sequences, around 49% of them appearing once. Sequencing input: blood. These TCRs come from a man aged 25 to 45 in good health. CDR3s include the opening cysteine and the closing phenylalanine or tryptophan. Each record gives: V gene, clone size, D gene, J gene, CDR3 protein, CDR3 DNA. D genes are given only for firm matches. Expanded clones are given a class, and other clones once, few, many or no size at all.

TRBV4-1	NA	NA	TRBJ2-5	CASSQGPGIYETQYF	TGCGCCAGCAGCCAAGGGCCAGGGATCTATGAGACCCAGTACTTC
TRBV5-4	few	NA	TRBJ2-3	CASSFSGRGTDTQYF	TGTGCCAGCAGCTTCAGCGGGCGCGGCACAGATACGCAGTATTTT
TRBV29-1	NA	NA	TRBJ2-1	CSVEGEGANSLYNEQFF	TGCAGCGTTGAAGGGGAGGGGGCAAATTCTCTTTACAATGAGCAGTTCTTC
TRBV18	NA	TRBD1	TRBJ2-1	CASSSQTGDNEQFF	TGTGCCAGCTCATCCCAGACAGGGGACAATGAGCAGTTCTTC
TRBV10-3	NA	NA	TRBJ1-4	CAISDPRAYEKLFF	TGTGCCATCAGTGACCCCAGAGCTTATGAAAAACTGTTTTTT
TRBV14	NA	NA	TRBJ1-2	CASSQTSAGYGYTF	TGTGCCAGCAGCCAAACCTCGGCGGGGTATGGCTACACCTTC
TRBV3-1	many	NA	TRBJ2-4	CASSRGLLDPGKNIQYF	TGTGCCAGCAGCCGGGGACTCTTGGATCCGGGCAAAAACATTCAGTACTTC
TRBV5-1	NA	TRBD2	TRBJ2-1	CASSLEAGGPCNEQFF	TGCGCCAGCAGTCTCGAAGCGGGGGGGCCGTGCAATGAGCAGTTCTTC
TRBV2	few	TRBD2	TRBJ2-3	CASSGGLSGVDTDTQYF	TGTGCCAGCAGTGGCGGTCTTAGCGGGGTCGACACAGATACGCAGTATTTT
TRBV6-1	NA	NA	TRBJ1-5	CASREIESNQPQHF	TGTGCCAGCAGGGAGATAGAAAGCAATCAGCCCCAGCATTTT
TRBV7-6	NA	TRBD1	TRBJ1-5	CASNHPSGGECQPQHF	TGTGCCAGCAACCATCCCTCAGGGGGAGAGTGTCAGCCCCAGCATTTT
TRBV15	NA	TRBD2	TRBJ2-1	CATSIPGTSGFREQFF	TGTGCCACCAGCATCCCCGGGACTAGCGGATTCAGGGAGCAGTTCTTC
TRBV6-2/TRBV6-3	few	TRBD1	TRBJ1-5	CASSLTGINQPQHF	TGTGCCAGCAGTTTGACAGGGATCAATCAGCCCCAGCATTTT
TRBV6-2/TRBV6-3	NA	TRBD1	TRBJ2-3	CASRRTGTGLPTDTQYF	TGTGCCAGCAGAAGGACCGGGACAGGGCTACCCACAGATACGCAGTATTTT
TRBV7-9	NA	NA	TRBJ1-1	CASSPRDPERNTEAFF	TGTGCCAGCAGCCCCCGGGACCCCGAGAGGAACACTGAAGCTTTCTTT